The 20 T cell receptor beta chains in this list originate from one sample, sequenced in a study of blood T cell repertoires in COVID-19. The data were produced by immunoSEQ multiplex PCR, yet TCRdb's version contains in-frame clones alone and is incomplete. The table includes about 80,000 clones, around nine tenths detected once. The specimen was peripheral blood. The receptors derive from a woman older than 75 with active or convalescent COVID-19.

The rearrangement uses TRBV7-2 and TRBJ1-2; D remains ambiguous. The CDR3 runs 12 residues. Deletions cut 2 bases from V and 4 bases from J, with 5 bases between. Germline assignment: CDR1 SGHTA and CDR2 FQGNSA. CDR3 sequence (DNA): TGTGCCAGCAGCTTACGCAGCTATGGCTACACCTTC. Amino acids: CASSLRSYGYTF.

V gene TRBV4-3 combines with J gene TRBJ2-5, with D possibly being TRBD1 (6 bases). Germline V gene sequence: CDR1 LGHNA, CDR2 YSLEER. This CDR3 comprises 14 residues. V lost 0 bases and J lost 5, with 10 bases in between. The CDR3 sequence is CASSQEGGRETQYF. CDR3 in DNA: TGCGCCAGCAGCCAAGAAGGGGGAAGGGAGACCCAGTACTTC.

The chain combines TRBV30 with TRBJ1-5; D unclear. CDR3 size: 17 residues. Germline values: CDR1 GTSNPN, CDR2 SVGIG (reference sequence). Trimming pared 4 bases from V and 7 bases from J, leaving 26 bases between. The CDR3, as DNA: TGTGCCTGGAATACAAAGCGCCGTACGGCCGGGTACCAGCCCCAGCATTTT. Amino acid sequence: CAWNTKRRTAGYQPQHF. The full variable domain, its missing parts supplied by reference TRBV30 and TRBJ1-5, is SQTIHQWPATLVQPVGSPLSLECTVEGTSNPNLYWYRQAAGRGLQLLFYSVGIGQISSEVPQNLSASRPQDRQFILSSKKLLLSDSGFYLCAWNTKRRTAGYQPQHFGDGTRLSIL.

The gene calls are TRBV2 and TRBJ2-2; the match to TRBD1 covers 8 bases. There are 15 residues in the CDR3. V was pared by 6 bases and J by 0 bases, with 3 bases of the junction left unmatched. Per the germline V gene, CDR1 is SNHLY and CDR2 is FYNNEI. The CDR3 nucleotides are TGTGCCAGCAGGGTGGACAGGGCGAACACCGGGGAGCTGTTTTTT. Residues: CASRVDRANTGELFF.

This chain joins TRBV7-2 and TRBJ2-1; D remains ambiguous. Between the trimmed V and J ends, which lost 6 bases and 8 bases, there was a span of 17 bases. Per germline, CDR1 SGHTA and CDR2 FQGNSA. The CDR3 loop spans 14 amino acids. The CDR3, as DNA: TGTGCCAGCAGTTATAGCACGCTAGACCATGAGCAGTTCTTC. Encoded protein: CASSYSTLDHEQFF.

This CDR3 reads CASRLQGSGELFF. The CDR3 nucleotides are TGTGCCAGCAGACTACAGGGATCCGGGGAGCTGTTTTTT. The chain uses TRBV6-6 and TRBJ2-2, with a weak D call TRBD1 (6 bases). Germline CDR1 reads MNHNY; CDR2 reads SVGAGI (reference sequence). Trimming took 6 bases from V and 6 from J, leaving 11 bases between them. This CDR3 is 13 amino acids long.

The V call is TRBV7-2, the J call TRBJ2-5; 8 bases agree with TRBD2. Trimming removed 5 bases from V and 4 bases from J; junction bases left unmatched: 9. Germline V gene data show CDR1 as SGHTA and CDR2 as FQGNSA. This CDR3 region has 15 residues. This chain's CDR3 is CASSPGPTSGETQYF. CDR3 DNA: TGTGCCAGCAGCCCGGGACCTACTAGCGGAGAGACCCAGTACTTC.

V usage is TRBV24-1 and J usage is TRBJ1-4; D might be TRBD1 (5 bases). Germline assignment: CDR1 KGHDR and CDR2 SFDVKD. Trimming removed 3 bases at V and 4 bases at J, with 11 bases between. CDR3 length equals 15 residues. CDR3 DNA sequence: TGTGCCACCAGTGATAGAAGGGGAGGTAATGAAAAACTGTTTTTT. Translating gives CATSDRRGGNEKLFF.

V is TRBV30 and J is TRBJ2-3; 7 bases agree with TRBD1. Germline CDR1 and CDR2: GTSNPN and SVGIG (reference sequence). The CDR3 is 16 amino acids. The V segment lost 0 bases and the J segment 0 bases; nucleotides outside the gene matches: 6. CDR3 in amino acids: CAWSVPTGASTDTQYF. CDR3 sequence (DNA): TGTGCCTGGAGTGTCCCTACAGGGGCTAGCACAGATACGCAGTATTTT.

The chain joins TRBV2 to TRBJ1-1; maybe TRBD1 (5 bases). The CDR3 is made up of 14 amino acids. The germline V gene has CDR1 SNHLY and CDR2 FYNNEI. V was clipped by 4 bases and J by 0 bases, with 9 bases between them. The CDR3: CASSGQYLNTEAFF. The CDR3 DNA sequence: TGTGCCAGCAGTGGACAGTACTTGAACACTGAAGCTTTCTTT.

The CDR3 spells CSVEEVRLGTGAPYEQYF. For the CDR3, the DNA is TGCAGCGTTGAAGAGGTGAGGTTAGGGACAGGGGCTCCCTACGAGCAGTACTTC. The chain couples TRBV29-1 to TRBJ2-7; 10 nucleotides agree with TRBD1. V was clipped by 0 bases and J by 2 bases; unmatched bases: 13. The CDR3 is made up of 18 amino acids. Germline V gene data show CDR1 as SQVTM and CDR2 as ANQGSEA.

The rearrangement links TRBV7-3 to TRBJ2-2; D possibly corresponds to TRBD2 (7 bases). V gave up 5 bases and J gave up 1 base, with 17 bases separating them. Germline values: CDR1 SGHTA, CDR2 FQGTGA. There are 17 residues in the CDR3. CDR3 in DNA: TGTGCCAGCAGCCGAAGGGGGGGACCCAAGAACACCGGGGAGCTGTTTTTT. This encodes CASSRRGGPKNTGELFF.

In its sample, this clone was seen once. This chain joins TRBV7-2 and TRBJ1-5; no definite D call. This CDR3 has 14 residues. Trimming stripped 6 bases from V and 4 bases from J, with 13 bases between. CDR1 and CDR2 from the germline V gene are SGHTA and FQGNSA. Here the CDR3 reads CASSPDARNQPQHF. CDR3 nucleotides: TGTGCCAGCAGTCCCGACGCGAGGAATCAGCCCCAGCATTTT.

This chain's CDR3 is CASSSQETNTEAFF. The CDR3 DNA is TGTGCCAGCAGCTCCCAGGAAACGAACACTGAAGCTTTCTTT. The chain carries TRBV5-6 and TRBJ1-1; D remains ambiguous. Trimming removed 3 bases at V and 1 base at J, with 10 bases between. Looked up from germline, CDR1 is SGHDT and CDR2 is YYEEEE. This CDR3 region has 14 residues.

CDR3 protein: CATSSGGLAGERGTYEQYF. CDR3 nucleotide sequence: TGTGCCACCAGCAGCGGAGGCCTAGCGGGAGAGAGGGGGACCTACGAGCAGTACTTC. V usage is TRBV15 and J usage is TRBJ2-7; 10 nucleotides match TRBD2. Germline V gene lookup returns CDR1 LNHNV and CDR2 YYDKDF (reference sequence). Unmatched junction bases numbered 16, after V lost 3 bases and J lost 2 bases. The CDR3 covers 19 residues.

This chain links TRBV24-1 with TRBJ1-2; 7 bases map to TRBD1. The CDR3 is made up of 14 amino acids. CDR1 is KGHDR, CDR2 SFDVKD, per germline. J was trimmed by 6 bases and V by 9 bases; bases with no gene match: 12. The CDR3 region has the DNA TGTGCCACCCAGGGGGGACGGGGAAGAAATGGCTACACCTTC. Its translation is CATQGGRGRNGYTF.

The chain employs TRBV30 and TRBJ1-1; TRBD1 might be the D (6 bases). In germline, CDR1 is GTSNPN, CDR2 SVGIG (reference sequence). V gave up 2 bases and J gave up 4 bases, with 17 bases separating them. This CDR3 spans 15 amino acids. The CDR3 nucleotides read TGTGCCTGGAGTATCCGACAGGCAAGGCGCACTGAAGCTTTCTTT. This gives the protein CAWSIRQARRTEAFF.

This chain uses TRBV5-1 with TRBJ2-1; 8 bases fit TRBD1. The CDR3 covers 15 residues. CDR1 and CDR2 (germline): SGHRS, YFSETQ. Unmatched junction bases numbered 6, after V lost 0 bases and J lost 7 bases. The CDR3 region has the DNA TGCGCCAGCAGCTTGGGCCAGGGGGCCGTTAATGAGCAGTTCTTC. It translates to CASSLGQGAVNEQFF.

The V call is TRBV6-4, the J call TRBJ2-7; weak D call: TRBD2 (6 bases). This CDR3 spans 15 amino acids. Trimming cost V 7 bases and J 3 bases, with 19 bases left between them. The V gene's germline CDR1 is MRHNA and CDR2 SNTAGT. CDR3: CASTLIAGLDYEQYF. The CDR3 coding sequence is TGTGCCAGCACCCTCATTGCGGGACTTGACTACGAGCAGTACTTC.

The V gene is TRBV7-8, the J gene TRBJ2-5; no reliable D call. Trimming took off 0 bases at V and 6 bases at J, with 11 bases between the two ends. Germline CDR1 and CDR2: SGHVS and FQNEAQ. This CDR3 has 14 amino acids. CDR3 residues: CASSLAVLRKTQYF. CDR3 DNA sequence: TGTGCCAGCAGCTTAGCGGTACTAAGAAAGACCCAGTACTTC.